Below, 18 T cell receptor beta chains from the same sample are listed, as sequenced in a study of beta chain features in type 1 diabetes. Study results and caveats: When Type 1 diabetes patients were examined, their TCRB CDR3s proved moderately but significantly shorter in all four CD4+ subsets.

The antigens these receptors bind are not known. Isolated RNA was reverse transcribed in full, so expressed TCRB transcripts were sequenced. Using immunoSEQ multiplex PCR, the repertoire was profiled, and TCRdb retains in-frame clones only, with some absent. The sample holds roughly 130,000 clones; about 16% are singletons and the top ten take approximately 2.3%. Source material: central memory CD4+ T cells from blood. Every receptor here comes from a man younger than 40 with type 1 diabetes.

This clone was counted at least ten times. The chain uses TRBV25-1 and TRBJ2-7; the D is unclear. CDR3 size: 11 residues. Germline CDR1 reads MGHDK; CDR2 reads SYGVNS. The germline V and J ends were trimmed by 4 bases and 6 bases, with 7 bases remaining between them. The CDR3 is CASSGYLEQYF. The CDR3 nucleotides read TGTGCCAGCAGTGGCTACCTCGAGCAGTACTTC.

The chain uses TRBV5-4 and TRBJ2-7; D may correspond to TRBD1 or TRBD2 (5 bases each). V lost 3 bases to trimming and J lost 3 bases, with 10 bases between them. CDR3 size: 13 residues. Looked up from germline, CDR1 is SGHNT and CDR2 is YYREEE (reference sequence). DNA of the CDR3: TGTGCCAGCAGCTGGGACGGGAACTACGAGCAGTACTTC. Amino acids: CASSWDGNYEQYF.

This clone has just a few counts. This rearrangement joins TRBV19 to TRBJ2-5; TRBD2 matches at 12 bases. From germline, CDR1 is LNHDA and CDR2 SQIVND (reference sequence). The length of the CDR3 is 14 residues. Germline trimming cut 4 bases from V and 5 bases from J; bases unmatched to any gene: 2. CDR3 residues: CASSTSGGAETQYF. DNA of the CDR3: TGTGCCAGTAGTACTAGCGGGGGGGCTGAGACCCAGTACTTC.

This clone showed up just a few times. The chain couples TRBV28 to TRBJ1-5; TRBD1 matches 12 bases. Losses at the gene ends were 2 bases for V and 7 bases for J; bases not matched to a gene: 6. Per germline, CDR1 MDHEN and CDR2 SYDVKM. The CDR3 extends over 16 amino acids. CDR3 bases: TGTGCCAGCAGTTTAGGGACAGGGGGCGCCGGGCAGCCCCAGCATTTT. Amino acid sequence: CASSLGTGGAGQPQHF.

This clone was detected a few times. This chain joins TRBV19 and TRBJ2-1; D uncertain. The CDR3 is 11 residues long. CDR1 and CDR2 (germline): LNHDA, SQIVND (reference sequence). V was shortened by 5 bases and J by 9 bases, with 8 bases between the two germline ends. DNA of the CDR3: TGTGCCAGTAGTCGATGGGGTGAGCAGTTCTTC. As protein: CASSRWGEQFF.

V gene TRBV6-5 combines with J gene TRBJ2-2; TRBD2 is a possible D gene (6 bases). Germline loops: CDR1 MNHEY, CDR2 SVGAGI. This CDR3 has 13 residues. Deletions cut 4 bases from V and 6 bases from J, with 9 bases between. The CDR3 coding sequence is TGTGCCAGCAGTTTGGAGGGACCCGGGGAGCTGTTTTTT. Protein product: CASSLEGPGELFF.

This clone was observed a handful of times. V gene TRBV9 combines with J gene TRBJ1-2; 8 bases are a match to TRBD1. V was clipped by 4 bases and J by 4 bases; unmatched bases: 6. The germline gives CDR1 SGDLS, CDR2 YYNGEE. The length of the CDR3 is 14 residues. CDR3 residues: CASSFTTGGYGYTF. CDR3 nucleotides: TGTGCCAGCAGCTTTACCACAGGGGGCTATGGCTACACCTTC.

This clone was seen more than once but under ten times. The CDR3 is CASSLSSQGPPYEQYF. The CDR3, as DNA: TGTGCCAGCAGTTTATCGTCCCAGGGGCCCCCCTACGAGCAGTACTTC. The V and J genes are TRBV28 and TRBJ2-7; D might be TRBD1 (6 bases). Deletions cut 1 base from V and 2 bases from J, with 15 bases between. CDR1 and CDR2 (germline): MDHEN, SYDVKM. The CDR3 totals 16 residues. Combining the CDR3 with reference TRBV28 and TRBJ2-7 gives the whole variable domain DVKVTQSSRYLVKRTGEKVFLECVQDMDHENMFWYRQDPGLGLRLIYFSYDVKMKEKGDIPEGYSVSREKKERFSLILESASTNQTSMYLCASSLSSQGPPYEQYFGPGTRLTVT.

This clone was counted between two and nine times. Different DNA sequences within this sample yield the same CDR3. The rearrangement joins TRBV7-9 to TRBJ1-1; D is ambiguous. Germline values: CDR1 SEHNR, CDR2 FQNEAQ (reference sequence). The V gene lost 3 bases and the J gene lost 1 base, with 3 bases spanning the gap. CDR3 size: 12 residues. Here the CDR3 DNA reads TGTGCCAGCAGCTTGTCGAACACTGAAGCTTTCTTT. Translated: CASSLSNTEAFF.

This clone was recorded a few times. The chain links TRBV19 to TRBJ2-7; either TRBD1 or TRBD2 may supply D (5 bases each). There are 13 residues in the CDR3. V was trimmed by 5 bases and J by 6 bases, leaving 14 bases between them. Per germline, CDR1 LNHDA and CDR2 SQIVND (reference sequence). The CDR3 nucleotides are TGTGCCAGTAGTCCTCGGGGCAGCCTCGAGCAGTACTTC. It translates to CASSPRGSLEQYF.

The chain has TRBV7-2 and TRBJ2-3, with D unresolved. There are 14 residues in the CDR3. V was clipped by 7 bases and J by 2 bases, with 13 bases between them. Germline values: CDR1 SGHTA, CDR2 FQGNSA. In nucleotides, the CDR3 is TGTGCCAGCACCCAGTGGTATAACACAGATACGCAGTATTTT. It encodes CASTQWYNTDTQYF.

This chain joins TRBV9 and TRBJ2-3; D gene ambiguous. V was clipped by 0 bases and J by 2 bases, with 10 bases between them. CDR3 size: 15 residues. Germline assignment: CDR1 SGDLS and CDR2 YYNGEE. The CDR3 loop reads CASSVGGLYTDTQYF. The CDR3, as DNA: TGTGCCAGCAGCGTAGGTGGGCTTTACACAGATACGCAGTATTTT.

This clone was found a few times. The chain is built from TRBV29-1 and TRBJ2-5; TRBD2 matches at 11 bases. CDR1 is SQVTM and CDR2 is ANQGSEA in the germline V gene. V lost 4 bases to trimming and J lost 3 bases; unmatched junction nucleotides: 1. This CDR3 is 13 amino acids long. This CDR3 reads CSVATSGEETQYF. CDR3 coding DNA: TGCAGCGTTGCGACTAGCGGGGAAGAGACCCAGTACTTC.

This clone was seen a handful of times. This chain's CDR3 is CASSYDIDEQYF. The CDR3, as DNA: TGTGCCAGCAGCTATGACATCGACGAGCAGTACTTC. The V and J genes are TRBV7-9 and TRBJ2-7; D is uncertain. CDR3 length: 12 amino acids. The V gene's germline CDR1 is SEHNR and CDR2 FQNEAQ (reference sequence). Trimming took off 4 bases at V and 5 bases at J, with 9 bases between the two ends.

This clone appeared many times. The rearrangement uses TRBV29-1 and TRBJ2-3, with 11 nucleotides matching TRBD2. The CDR3 has 13 residues. Germline loops: CDR1 SQVTM, CDR2 ANQGSEA. The trim removed 5 bases at V and 4 bases at J, leaving 2 bases unmatched. The CDR3 is CSVLAGGPDTQYF. The CDR3 bases are TGCAGCGTTCTAGCGGGGGGTCCAGATACGCAGTATTTT.

The rearrangement joins TRBV28 to TRBJ2-7; D possibly uses TRBD1 or TRBD2 (5 bases each). Per the germline V gene, CDR1 is MDHEN and CDR2 is SYDVKM. V was clipped by 6 bases and J by 4 bases, with 13 bases between them. This CDR3 region has 13 residues. CDR3 in amino acids: CASRKWDGYEQYF. The CDR3 DNA follows: TGTGCCAGCAGAAAGTGGGACGGTTACGAGCAGTACTTC.

This clone was recorded a few times. This chain connects TRBV7-6 to TRBJ2-1; the D gene is possibly TRBD1 (5 bases). The CDR3 runs 13 residues. From germline, CDR1 is SGHVS and CDR2 FNYEAQ. V lost 6 bases and J lost 7, with 13 bases in between. The DNA of the CDR3 is TGTGCCAGCAGGGAGACAGTTTTGAATGAGCAGTTCTTC. Translated: CASRETVLNEQFF.

The rearrangement joins TRBV6-6 to TRBJ1-5; no reliable D call. CDR1 MNHNY and CDR2 SVGAGI come from the germline V gene (reference sequence). V shed 5 bases and J shed 8 bases, with 10 bases lying between them. The CDR3 length is 12 residues. In DNA, the CDR3 is TGTGCCAGCAGTCCCCTCTTGAAGCCCCAGCATTTT. Encoded protein: CASSPLLKPQHF.